This TCR beta chain was captured by sequencing in a study of human T cells and chemical hapten exposure. Original handling: From about 20,000 to 690,000 TCRs were found per sample, with a median of 95,638. TCRdb reprocessed the RACE reads with MiXCR, giving one entry per CDR3 protein. The V and J calls follow TCRdb's processing rather than the paper's. The sample includes fewer than 85,000 distinct CDR3 sequences, approximately 8.1% of them seen just once. Unmatched junction bases numbered 8, after V lost 4 bases and J lost 0 bases. The CDR3 contains 16 residues. CDR1 is MNHNY, CDR2 SVGAGI, per germline (reference sequence). In its sample, this clonotype was seen a few times. Time point in this sample: healthy volunteer bleed at 6 weeks. The study extracted total RNA from unfractionated whole blood.

The chain recombines TRBV6-6 with TRBJ2-7, with 8 bases aligning to TRBD1. This clonotype was sampled from a female donor in good health. Some clones in this sample may be carry-over from other donors' samples. Sample: whole blood. The CDR3 DNA sequence: TGTGCCAGCAGTTCCCGGGACAGGAGACCCTCCTACGAGCAGTACTTC. Translated, it gives CASSSRDRRPSYEQYF.